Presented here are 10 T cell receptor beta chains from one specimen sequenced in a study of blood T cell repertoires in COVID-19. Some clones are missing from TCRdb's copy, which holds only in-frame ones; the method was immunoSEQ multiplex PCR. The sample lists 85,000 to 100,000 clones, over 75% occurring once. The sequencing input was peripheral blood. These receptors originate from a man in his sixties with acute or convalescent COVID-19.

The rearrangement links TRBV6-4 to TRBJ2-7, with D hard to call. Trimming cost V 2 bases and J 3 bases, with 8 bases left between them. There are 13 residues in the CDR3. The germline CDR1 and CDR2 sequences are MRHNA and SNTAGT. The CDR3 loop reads CASSDGPGYEQYF. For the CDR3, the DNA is TGTGCCAGCAGTGACGGTCCAGGCTACGAGCAGTACTTC.

The DNA of the CDR3 is TGTGCCAGCAGTGGGTCGACTAGTACGGATACGCAGTATTTT. Translating it yields CASSGSTSTDTQYF. The chain is built from TRBV2 and TRBJ2-3, with D possibly matching TRBD2 (6 bases). The V and J ends lost 4 bases and 6 bases respectively, with 14 bases between them. The CDR3 loop spans 14 amino acids. Per the germline V gene, CDR1 is SNHLY and CDR2 is FYNNEI.

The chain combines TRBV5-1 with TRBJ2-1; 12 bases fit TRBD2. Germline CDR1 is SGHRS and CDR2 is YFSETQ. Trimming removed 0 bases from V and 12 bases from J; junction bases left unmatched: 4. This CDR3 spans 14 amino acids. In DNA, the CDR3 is TGCGCCAGCAGCTTGGGACTAGCGGGGGATATGCAGTTCTTC. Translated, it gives CASSLGLAGDMQFF.

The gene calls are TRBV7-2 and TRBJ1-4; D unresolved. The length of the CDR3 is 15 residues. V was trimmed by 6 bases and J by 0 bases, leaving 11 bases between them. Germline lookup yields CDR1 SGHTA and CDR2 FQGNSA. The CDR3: CASRPTLATNEKLFF. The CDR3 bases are TGTGCCAGCAGACCGACACTGGCAACTAATGAAAAACTGTTTTTT.

The CDR3 is CASSPTDNTEAFF. DNA of the CDR3: TGCGCCAGCAGCCCGACTGATAACACTGAAGCTTTCTTT. The chain combines TRBV5-1 with TRBJ1-1; no clear D. Germline CDR1 is SGHRS and CDR2 is YFSETQ. The CDR3 is 13 amino acids. Trimming took 4 bases from V and 2 from J, leaving 9 bases between them. The full variable domain, completed using reference TRBV5-1 and TRBJ1-1, is KAGVTQTPRYLIKTRGQQVTLSCSPISGHRSVSWYQQTPGQGLQFLFEYFSETQRNKGNFPGRFSGRQFSNSRSEMNVSTLELGDSALYLCASSPTDNTEAFFGQGTRLTVV.

The CDR3 sequence is CASSQVAPYYGYTF. For the CDR3, the DNA is TGTGCCAGCAGCCAAGTAGCGCCCTATTATGGCTACACCTTC. The V call is TRBV14, the J call TRBJ1-2; no reliable D call. The CDR3 totals 14 residues. Germline V CDR1 and CDR2: SGHDN, FVKESK. V gave up 1 base and J gave up 5 bases, with 11 bases separating them.

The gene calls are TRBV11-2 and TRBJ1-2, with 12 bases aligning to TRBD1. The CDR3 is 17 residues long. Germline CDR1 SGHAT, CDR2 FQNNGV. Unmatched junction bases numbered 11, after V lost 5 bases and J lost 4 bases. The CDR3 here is CASSPQGTGGTGYGYTF. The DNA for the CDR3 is TGTGCCAGCAGCCCCCAGGGGACAGGGGGCACAGGCTATGGCTACACCTTC.

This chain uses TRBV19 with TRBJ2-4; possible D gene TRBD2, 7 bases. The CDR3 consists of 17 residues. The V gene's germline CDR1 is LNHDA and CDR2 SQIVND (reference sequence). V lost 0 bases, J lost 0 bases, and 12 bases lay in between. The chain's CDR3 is CASSIDARGLAKNIQYF. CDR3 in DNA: TGTGCCAGTAGTATAGATGCGCGGGGGCTAGCCAAAAACATTCAGTACTTC.

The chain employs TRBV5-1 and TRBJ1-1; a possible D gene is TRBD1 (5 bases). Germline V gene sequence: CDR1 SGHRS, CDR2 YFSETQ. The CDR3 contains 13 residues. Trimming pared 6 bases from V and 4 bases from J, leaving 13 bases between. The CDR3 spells CASNEQGVTEAFF. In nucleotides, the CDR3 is TGCGCCAGCAACGAGCAAGGGGTCACTGAAGCTTTCTTT.

CDR3: CASSPLQRGGYGYTF. The CDR3 DNA sequence: TGTGCCAGCAGCCCCCTACAGAGAGGCGGGTATGGCTACACCTTC. The chain links TRBV3-1 (or the pseudogene TRBV3-2) to TRBJ1-2; D unclear. V gave up 4 bases and J gave up 5 bases, with 17 bases separating them. The CDR3 is made up of 15 amino acids. Germline CDR1 and CDR2: LGHDT and YNNKEL (reference sequence).